This TCR beta chain comes out of a study of T cell responses to AZD1222 COVID-19 vaccine. The study, taken as a whole, reports: Spike-spanning, vaccine-associated CD4 TCRs were dominant at 160-218 and 743-854.

Some second doses came at about 4 weeks and others at about 12 weeks; these were pooled. The trim removed 4 bases at V and 2 bases at J, leaving 1 base unmatched. The CDR3 totals 14 residues. Germline CDR1 is SGHAT and CDR2 is FQNNGV. Assay: immunoSEQ multiplex PCR; the TCRdb copy retains only in-frame clones and omits some. The sample lists some 250,000 clones, roughly 93% occurring once. Comment on this clone: Its antigen remains unidentified.

The sequence came from an adult who received the AZD1222 COVID-19 vaccine. The chain links TRBV11-2 to TRBJ2-5, with 10 bases aligning to TRBD2. This specimen consisted of peripheral blood, obtained 28 days after the second AZD1222 dose. The CDR3 DNA reads as TGTGCCAGCAGCTCACTAGCGGGGCAAGAGACCCAGTACTTC. This gives the protein CASSSLAGQETQYF. The whole variable domain, remainder taken from reference TRBV11-2 and TRBJ2-5, is EAGVAQSPRYKIIEKRQSVAFWCNPISGHATLYWYQQILGQGPKLLIQFQNNGVVDDSQLPKDRFSAERLKGVDSTLKIQPAKLEDSAVYLCASSSLAGQETQYFGPGTRLLVL.